This is a list of T cell receptor beta chains from one sample in a study of beta chain features in type 1 diabetes. The repertoire was sequenced with immunoSEQ multiplex PCR; TCRdb's copy has only in-frame clones and lacks some. The table shows fewer than 350,000 clones, with approximately 16% occurring only once. Sample: naive CD4+ T cells from blood. The receptors derive from a man aged 18 to 29 with type 1 diabetes. The CDR3 runs from the conserved cysteine through the conserved F or W. D genes are given only for firm matches. Only part of the rows carry a size: once, few, many, or a class if the clone is expanded.

d_call: .
clone_size: few
v_call: TRBV5-1
j_call: TRBJ2-5
cdr3_aa: CASSLVSGRWFSGETQYF
cdr3_nt: TGCGCCAGCAGCTTGGTGTCCGGGAGATGGTTCTCCGGAGAGACCCAGTACTTC

d_call: TRBD1
clone_size: .
v_call: TRBV6-1
j_call: TRBJ2-5
cdr3_aa: CASSWDSEGTQYF
cdr3_nt: TGTGCCAGCAGTTGGGACAGCGAGGGGACCCAGTACTTC

d_call: .
clone_size: few
v_call: TRBV9
j_call: TRBJ1-2
cdr3_aa: CASSVGSRADYGYTF
cdr3_nt: TGTGCCAGCAGCGTAGGGAGCAGGGCAGACTATGGCTACACCTTC

d_call: TRBD2
clone_size: .
v_call: TRBV10-3
j_call: TRBJ2-1
cdr3_aa: CAISELGGRGSYNEQFF
cdr3_nt: TGTGCCATCAGTGAACTGGGCGGGAGAGGGTCCTACAATGAGCAGTTCTTC

d_call: .
clone_size: few
v_call: TRBV19
j_call: TRBJ2-3
cdr3_aa: CASSTLSHTDTQYF
cdr3_nt: TGTGCCAGTAGTACCCTATCCCACACAGATACGCAGTATTTT

d_call: TRBD2
clone_size: few
v_call: TRBV11-2
j_call: TRBJ2-7
cdr3_aa: CASSPQLGGDYEQYF
cdr3_nt: TGTGCCAGCAGCCCTCAATTGGGGGGGGACTACGAGCAGTACTTC

d_call: TRBD1
clone_size: few
v_call: TRBV6-4
j_call: TRBJ2-3
cdr3_aa: CASSEQGADTQYF
cdr3_nt: TGTGCCAGCAGTGAACAGGGGGCCGATACGCAGTATTTT

d_call: TRBD2
clone_size: few
v_call: TRBV27
j_call: TRBJ2-7
cdr3_aa: CASRGRASGSYEQYF
cdr3_nt: TGTGCCAGCAGGGGACGGGCTAGCGGTTCCTACGAGCAGTACTTC

d_call: .
clone_size: .
v_call: TRBV7-2
j_call: TRBJ2-1
cdr3_aa: CASSSLQGSHNEQFF
cdr3_nt: TGTGCCAGCAGCTCTCTGCAGGGTAGTCACAATGAGCAGTTCTTC

d_call: .
clone_size: .
v_call: TRBV9
j_call: TRBJ1-3
cdr3_aa: CASSAGNGNTIYF
cdr3_nt: TGTGCCAGCAGTGCGGGAAATGGAAACACCATATATTTT

d_call: .
clone_size: few
v_call: TRBV7-2
j_call: TRBJ1-1
cdr3_aa: CASSLFPGLNTEAFF
cdr3_nt: TGTGCCAGCAGCTTGTTTCCAGGCTTGAACACTGAAGCTTTCTTT

d_call: TRBD1
clone_size: .
v_call: TRBV10-3
j_call: TRBJ1-2
cdr3_aa: CAIRGGTGMNYGYTF
cdr3_nt: TGTGCCATCAGGGGAGGGACAGGGATGAACTATGGCTACACCTTC

d_call: TRBD2
clone_size: few
v_call: TRBV6-6
j_call: TRBJ2-1
cdr3_aa: CASSPWGRAVGNEQFF
cdr3_nt: TGTGCCAGCAGTCCTTGGGGGAGGGCCGTGGGGAATGAGCAGTTCTTC

d_call: .
clone_size: .
v_call: TRBV7-9
j_call: TRBJ1-1
cdr3_aa: CASSLANSKDTEAFF
cdr3_nt: TGTGCCAGCAGCTTAGCGAACAGCAAAGACACTGAAGCTTTCTTT

d_call: TRBD1
clone_size: few
v_call: TRBV4-1
j_call: TRBJ1-5
cdr3_aa: CASSHGQGGQPQHF
cdr3_nt: TGCGCCAGCAGCCACGGACAGGGTGGTCAGCCCCAGCATTTT

d_call: .
clone_size: .
v_call: TRBV28
j_call: TRBJ2-7
cdr3_aa: CASIGGGHSDYEQYF
cdr3_nt: TGTGCCAGCATTGGGGGGGGACATTCAGACTACGAGCAGTACTTC

d_call: TRBD2
clone_size: .
v_call: TRBV2
j_call: TRBJ2-2
cdr3_aa: CASRGLAGAKDGELFF
cdr3_nt: TGTGCCAGCAGGGGACTAGCGGGGGCGAAGGACGGGGAGCTGTTTTTT

d_call: .
clone_size: .
v_call: TRBV5-1
j_call: TRBJ1-1
cdr3_aa: CASSRGQPPNTEAFF
cdr3_nt: TGCGCCAGCAGCCGAGGACAGCCCCCGAACACTGAAGCTTTCTTT

d_call: .
clone_size: .
v_call: TRBV28
j_call: TRBJ2-2
cdr3_aa: CASSLWPGNTGELFF
cdr3_nt: TGTGCCAGCAGTTTATGGCCGGGTAACACCGGGGAGCTGTTTTTT

d_call: .
clone_size: .
v_call: TRBV5-6
j_call: TRBJ2-5
cdr3_aa: CASRWIAGTGETQYF
cdr3_nt: TGTGCCAGCAGATGGATTGCGGGAACCGGAGAGACCCAGTACTTC

d_call: TRBD1
clone_size: few
v_call: TRBV28
j_call: TRBJ2-1
cdr3_aa: CASSGRGNEQFF
cdr3_nt: TGTGCCAGCAGCGGCAGGGGGAATGAGCAGTTCTTC

d_call: TRBD2
clone_size: .
v_call: TRBV23-1
j_call: TRBJ2-7
cdr3_aa: CASSQMGLAGGYEQYF
cdr3_nt: TGCGCCAGCAGTCAAATGGGACTAGCGGGGGGGTACGAGCAGTACTTC

d_call: .
clone_size: .
v_call: TRBV11-2
j_call: TRBJ2-3
cdr3_aa: CASSLRDSHGTQYF
cdr3_nt: TGTGCCAGCAGCTTAAGGGACTCTCACGGTACGCAGTATTTT

d_call: .
clone_size: .
v_call: TRBV11-2
j_call: TRBJ2-7
cdr3_aa: CASSLESGSWQYF
cdr3_nt: TGTGCCAGCAGCTTAGAGTCAGGGTCGTGGCAGTACTTC

d_call: .
clone_size: .
v_call: TRBV6-1
j_call: TRBJ1-2
cdr3_aa: CASRVDRYYGYTF
cdr3_nt: TGTGCCAGCAGAGTCGACAGGTACTATGGCTACACCTTC

d_call: TRBD2
clone_size: few
v_call: TRBV6-1
j_call: TRBJ2-7
cdr3_aa: CASSRIAGDYEQYF
cdr3_nt: TGTGCCAGCAGTCGAATAGCGGGGGACTACGAGCAGTACTTC

d_call: TRBD1
clone_size: .
v_call: TRBV29-1
j_call: TRBJ2-7
cdr3_aa: CSVQRQGLSYEQYF
cdr3_nt: TGCAGCGTGCAACGACAGGGCCTCTCCTACGAGCAGTACTTC

d_call: .
clone_size: few
v_call: TRBV29-1
j_call: TRBJ2-2
cdr3_aa: CSVDSANTGELFF
cdr3_nt: TGCAGCGTTGATTCGGCGAACACCGGGGAGCTGTTTTTT

d_call: .
clone_size: .
v_call: TRBV11-2
j_call: TRBJ1-2
cdr3_aa: CASSPPGGMRYTF
cdr3_nt: TGTGCCAGCAGCCCGCCTGGGGGGATGCGCTACACCTTC

d_call: .
clone_size: .
v_call: TRBV11-2
j_call: TRBJ2-1
cdr3_aa: CASSTHRDWGDNEQFF
cdr3_nt: TGTGCCAGCAGCACACACCGGGACTGGGGGGACAATGAGCAGTTCTTC

d_call: .
clone_size: few
v_call: TRBV6-5
j_call: TRBJ2-5
cdr3_aa: CASSSLGRETQYF
cdr3_nt: TGTGCCAGCAGTTCCTTGGGCCGTGAGACCCAGTACTTC

d_call: TRBD2
clone_size: few
v_call: TRBV4-3
j_call: TRBJ2-3
cdr3_aa: CASSQDVGSGVGPGTQYF
cdr3_nt: TGCGCCAGCAGCCAAGATGTGGGGAGCGGGGTAGGTCCGGGGACGCAGTATTTT

d_call: TRBD2
clone_size: few
v_call: TRBV29-1
j_call: TRBJ2-2
cdr3_aa: CSVGSLAGTGELFF
cdr3_nt: TGCAGCGTTGGCAGTCTAGCGGGTACCGGGGAGCTGTTTTTT

d_call: TRBD1
clone_size: .
v_call: TRBV18
j_call: TRBJ2-4
cdr3_aa: CASSFAQGDKNIQYF
cdr3_nt: TGTGCCAGCTCATTCGCACAGGGGGACAAAAACATTCAGTACTTC

d_call: .
clone_size: .
v_call: TRBV30
j_call: TRBJ2-3
cdr3_aa: CAWSSRQAPSTDTQYF
cdr3_nt: TGTGCCTGGAGTTCGCGACAGGCCCCTAGCACAGATACGCAGTATTTT

d_call: .
clone_size: .
v_call: TRBV4-1
j_call: TRBJ2-7
cdr3_aa: CASRGVTGRGYYEQYF
cdr3_nt: TGCGCCAGCAGGGGGGTTACGGGCAGGGGATATTACGAGCAGTACTTC

d_call: TRBD2
clone_size: .
v_call: TRBV10-1
j_call: TRBJ2-1
cdr3_aa: CASSQTSPNEQFF
cdr3_nt: TGCGCCAGCAGTCAGACTAGCCCCAATGAGCAGTTCTTC

d_call: TRBD1
clone_size: few
v_call: TRBV5-1
j_call: TRBJ2-7
cdr3_aa: CASGRQGAVEQYF
cdr3_nt: TGCGCCAGCGGGAGGCAGGGGGCAGTCGAGCAGTACTTC

d_call: .
clone_size: few
v_call: TRBV11-2
j_call: TRBJ1-2
cdr3_aa: CASSLGQGSYGYTF
cdr3_nt: TGTGCCAGCAGCTTAGGTCAGGGCTCCTATGGCTACACCTTC

d_call: TRBD1
clone_size: few
v_call: TRBV19
j_call: TRBJ2-4
cdr3_aa: CASSMGPWTGPAKNIQYF
cdr3_nt: TGTGCCAGTAGTATGGGACCCTGGACAGGTCCAGCCAAAAACATTCAGTACTTC

d_call: TRBD2
clone_size: .
v_call: TRBV27
j_call: TRBJ2-7
cdr3_aa: CASSPRGRNSYEQYF
cdr3_nt: TGTGCCAGCAGTCCCCGCGGGAGGAATTCCTACGAGCAGTACTTC

d_call: .
clone_size: .
v_call: TRBV6-5
j_call: TRBJ2-7
cdr3_aa: CASRLSSGPSYEQYF
cdr3_nt: TGTGCCAGCAGATTGTCCAGCGGCCCCTCCTACGAGCAGTACTTC

d_call: TRBD2
clone_size: .
v_call: TRBV7-2
j_call: TRBJ2-1
cdr3_aa: CASSLRGLGGGAVDNEQFF
cdr3_nt: TGTGCCAGCAGCTTACGGGGGCTCGGCGGGGGGGCCGTAGACAATGAGCAGTTCTTC

d_call: .
clone_size: .
v_call: TRBV6-5
j_call: TRBJ1-5
cdr3_aa: CASGAGLGSPQHF
cdr3_nt: TGTGCCAGCGGGGCCGGGTTGGGATCGCCCCAGCATTTT

d_call: .
clone_size: .
v_call: TRBV28
j_call: TRBJ1-1
cdr3_aa: CASSLQTTEAFF
cdr3_nt: TGTGCCAGCAGTTTACAGACAACTGAAGCTTTCTTT

d_call: .
clone_size: .
v_call: TRBV7-2
j_call: TRBJ2-1
cdr3_aa: CASSLALHRGQFF
cdr3_nt: TGTGCCAGCAGCTTAGCGCTTCACCGCGGGCAGTTCTTC

d_call: .
clone_size: few
v_call: TRBV11-2
j_call: TRBJ1-3
cdr3_aa: CASLGPTGANTIYF
cdr3_nt: TGTGCCAGCCTAGGGCCCACAGGCGCCAACACCATATATTTT

d_call: .
clone_size: once
v_call: TRBV30
j_call: TRBJ1-2
cdr3_aa: CAWSPTGLDGYTF
cdr3_nt: TGTGCCTGGAGTCCCACGGGACTTGATGGCTACACCTTC

d_call: TRBD1
clone_size: .
v_call: TRBV19
j_call: TRBJ1-1
cdr3_aa: CASSIPSDRGLAFF
cdr3_nt: TGTGCCAGTAGTATACCCTCGGACAGGGGGCTTGCTTTCTTT

d_call: .
clone_size: few
v_call: TRBV18
j_call: TRBJ2-1
cdr3_aa: CASSANRVGGYNEQFF
cdr3_nt: TGTGCCAGCTCAGCAAACAGGGTAGGGGGCTACAATGAGCAGTTCTTC

d_call: .
clone_size: few
v_call: TRBV7-2
j_call: TRBJ2-3
cdr3_aa: CASSLGMGWYTDTQYF
cdr3_nt: TGTGCCAGCAGCTTAGGAATGGGCTGGTACACAGATACGCAGTATTTT

d_call: TRBD1
clone_size: few
v_call: TRBV5-1
j_call: TRBJ2-3
cdr3_aa: CASSFPGQSTDTQYF
cdr3_nt: TGCGCCAGCAGCTTCCCGGGACAGAGCACAGATACGCAGTATTTT

d_call: .
clone_size: .
v_call: TRBV27
j_call: TRBJ2-3
cdr3_aa: CASSFREPYTDTQYF
cdr3_nt: TGTGCCAGCAGTTTCCGGGAGCCTTACACAGATACGCAGTATTTT

d_call: TRBD1
clone_size: .
v_call: TRBV19
j_call: TRBJ1-2
cdr3_aa: CASSGQGASNYGYTF
cdr3_nt: TGTGCCAGTAGTGGACAGGGTGCTTCTAACTATGGCTACACCTTC

d_call: .
clone_size: few
v_call: TRBV5-5
j_call: TRBJ2-7
cdr3_aa: CASSSTGFSYEQYF
cdr3_nt: TGTGCCAGCAGCTCAACAGGGTTCTCCTACGAGCAGTACTTC

d_call: .
clone_size: .
v_call: TRBV28
j_call: TRBJ2-7
cdr3_aa: CASTPVSYEQYF
cdr3_nt: TGTGCCAGCACCCCGGTATCCTACGAGCAGTACTTC

d_call: .
clone_size: .
v_call: TRBV2
j_call: TRBJ1-2
cdr3_aa: CASTGTLGYYGYTF
cdr3_nt: TGTGCCAGCACAGGGACTCTAGGGTACTATGGCTACACCTTC

d_call: .
clone_size: few
v_call: TRBV9
j_call: TRBJ2-4
cdr3_aa: CASSWGTQGSKNIQYF
cdr3_nt: TGTGCCAGCAGCTGGGGAACACAGGGATCAAAAAACATTCAGTACTTC

d_call: TRBD2
clone_size: .
v_call: TRBV29-1
j_call: TRBJ2-3
cdr3_aa: CSVEDRGTSGSVDTQYF
cdr3_nt: TGCAGCGTTGAAGATCGTGGGACTAGCGGATCAGTAGATACGCAGTATTTT